These 9 T cell receptor beta chains originate from one sample sequenced in a study of CD8 T cells in Susac syndrome. RNA was extracted with the RNeasy kit, and a quantity of about 0.5 to 1 ug was reverse transcribed using random hexamers. TCRdb analysed the immunoSEQ multiplex PCR reads with MiXCR anew, one entry per CDR3 protein. Of about 400,000 distinct CDR3 sequences in the sample, about 85% are singletons; the top ten hold about 0.12%. Sequencing used CD8+ T cells from PBMCs. The origin of the receptors is a human donor with multiple sclerosis.

The chain recombines TRBV30 with TRBJ1-6, with D perhaps matching TRBD1 (5 bases). The V end lost 4 bases, the J end lost 6 bases, and 13 bases lay between the germline ends. There are 14 residues in the CDR3. Germline CDR1 is GTSNPN and CDR2 is SVGIG (reference sequence). CDR3 nucleotides: TGTGCCTGGAAACTAGGGGTCGGTAATTCACCCCTCCACTTT. Translation gives CAWKLGVGNSPLHF.

V and J are TRBV4-1 and TRBJ1-1, with D tentatively TRBD1 (5 bases). This CDR3 comprises 16 residues. V shed 5 bases and J shed 0 bases, with 16 bases lying between them. Germline values: CDR1 MGHRA, CDR2 YSYEKL. The CDR3 DNA sequence: TGCGCCAGCAGCGAACAGGTGAATGGGCTGAACACTGAAGCTTTCTTT. It translates to CASSEQVNGLNTEAFF.

The rearrangement joins TRBV30 to TRBJ1-2; the D is unclear. Trimming cost V 0 bases and J 5 bases, with 4 bases left between them. This CDR3 has 11 residues. The V gene's germline CDR1 is GTSNPN and CDR2 SVGIG (reference sequence). Here the CDR3 DNA reads TGTGCCTGGAGTGTAAGATATGGCTACACCTTC. It codes for CAWSVRYGYTF.

This clonotype has only one observation. This chain connects TRBV7-6 to TRBJ2-1; 7 bases are a match to TRBD1. V trimming: 0 bases; J trimming: 3 bases; junction bases outside the gene matches: 2. This CDR3 contains 15 residues. Germline values: CDR1 SGHVS, CDR2 FNYEAQ. The CDR3: CASSLATGVYNEQFF. The CDR3 nucleotides read TGTGCCAGCAGCTTAGCAACAGGGGTCTACAATGAGCAGTTCTTC.

This chain links TRBV4-2 with TRBJ1-5; D uncertain. Trimming left V 0 bases short and J 0 bases short, with 9 bases between. The germline gives CDR1 LGHNA, CDR2 YNFKEQ. The CDR3 length is 16 residues. The CDR3 reads CASSQESTDSNQPQHF. CDR3 DNA: TGTGCCAGCAGCCAAGAGAGTACAGATAGCAATCAGCCCCAGCATTTT.

The chain combines TRBV30 with TRBJ2-7; tentatively, D is TRBD1 (5 bases). Germline assignment: CDR1 GTSNPN and CDR2 SVGIG (reference sequence). The CDR3 totals 16 residues. V lost 3 bases to trimming and J lost 0 bases, with 18 bases between them. Here the CDR3 reads CAWRRRTLWGSYEQYF. The CDR3 DNA is TGTGCCTGGAGGCGACGGACACTTTGGGGCTCCTACGAGCAGTACTTC.

V is TRBV7-9 and J is TRBJ2-5; D assignment may be TRBD1 or TRBD2 (5 bases each). The germline gives CDR1 SEHNR, CDR2 FQNEAQ (reference sequence). The CDR3 extends over 15 amino acids. The V end lost 3 bases, the J end lost 3 bases, and 14 bases lay between the germline ends. The CDR3 is CASSLTLMGEETQYF. DNA of the CDR3: TGTGCCAGCAGCTTGACCCTGATGGGGGAAGAGACCCAGTACTTC. The full variable domain, its missing parts supplied by reference TRBV7-9 and TRBJ2-5, is DTGVSQNPRHKITKRGQNVTFRCDPISEHNRLYWYRQTLGQGPEFLTYFQNEAQLEKSRLLSDRFSAERPKGSFSTLEIQRTEQGDSAMYLCASSLTLMGEETQYFGPGTRLLVL.

A single count supports this clonotype. The V and J genes are TRBV6-6 and TRBJ2-7; 9 bases fit TRBD1. Germline loops: CDR1 MNHNY, CDR2 SVGAGI (reference sequence). CDR3 length: 14 residues. V lost 5 bases to trimming and J lost 5 bases; unmatched junction nucleotides: 7. CDR3 sequence reads: CASSVRDRDHEQYF. DNA for the CDR3: TGTGCCAGCAGTGTCCGGGACAGGGACCACGAGCAGTACTTC.

The chain couples TRBV20-1 to TRBJ2-7; D uncertain. The germline gives CDR1 DFQATT, CDR2 SNEGSKA (reference sequence). The ends were cut back, 6 bases at V and 2 bases at J, with 17 bases in the middle. The CDR3 is made up of 14 amino acids. The CDR3 spells CSANPNGKPYEQYF. The DNA for the CDR3 is TGCAGTGCCAACCCCAATGGGAAACCCTACGAGCAGTACTTC.